A selection of T cell receptor beta chains follows, all from one sample in a study of blood T cell repertoires in COVID-19. Produced via immunoSEQ multiplex PCR; TCRdb's table is partial and in-frame only. The sample holds approximately 130,000 clones, 65% to 85% seen once. The sample taken for sequencing was peripheral blood. The receptor source for this set is a man older than 75 with active or convalescent COVID-19. CDR3s include the opening cysteine and the closing phenylalanine or tryptophan. D genes are given only for firm matches. Clone size is stated in some rows and not others, as once, few, many or a class when expanded.

d_call	clone_size	v_call	j_call	cdr3_length	cdr3_aa	cdr3_nt
TRBD2	NA	TRBV3-1/TRBV3-2	TRBJ2-1	14	CASSSAGVYNEQFF	TGTGCCAGCAGCTCAGCGGGGGTTTACAATGAGCAGTTCTTC
TRBD1	NA	TRBV5-6	TRBJ2-7	15	CASSLTDRETYEQYF	TGTGCCAGCAGCTTGACGGACAGGGAAACTTACGAGCAGTACTTC
TRBD2	NA	TRBV19	TRBJ2-7	15	CASSMEAGVSYEQYF	TGTGCCAGTAGTATGGAAGCGGGGGTATCCTACGAGCAGTACTTC
NA	NA	TRBV7-2	TRBJ1-2	16	CASSPLGGQGNYGYTF	TGTGCCAGCAGCCCCCTGGGAGGGCAAGGGAACTATGGCTACACCTTC
NA	NA	TRBV19	TRBJ1-1	12	CASSTYSPEAFF	TGTGCCAGTAGTACCTATAGTCCTGAAGCTTTCTTT
NA	NA	TRBV19	TRBJ2-2	16	CASSIGRPPNTGELFF	TGTGCCAGTAGTATAGGCAGGCCACCGAACACCGGGGAGCTGTTTTTT
NA	few	TRBV6-2/TRBV6-3	TRBJ1-5	17	CASSQLPRTGLEQPQHF	TGTGCCAGCAGCCAACTACCACGTACAGGGCTCGAGCAGCCCCAGCATTTT
NA	NA	TRBV7-9	TRBJ2-7	13	CASSLGEIYEQYF	TGTGCCAGCAGCTTGGGAGAGATCTACGAGCAGTACTTC
NA	NA	TRBV18	TRBJ1-5	14	CASSPPGNNQPQHF	TGTGCCAGCTCACCACCCGGGAACAATCAGCCCCAGCATTTT
TRBD1	NA	TRBV24-1	TRBJ1-4	15	CATSKGQGTNEKLFF	TGTGCCACCAGTAAAGGACAGGGGACTAATGAAAAACTGTTTTTT
TRBD2	NA	TRBV5-1	TRBJ2-7	16	CASSLGTSGGSYEQYF	TGCGCCAGCAGCTTGGGGACTAGCGGGGGTTCCTACGAGCAGTACTTC
NA	NA	TRBV5-5	TRBJ1-1	11	CASSLGGPAFF	TGTGCCAGCAGCTTGGGCGGGCCCGCTTTCTTT
TRBD2	NA	TRBV7-6	TRBJ2-3	15	CASSSTSGLTDTQYF	TGTGCCAGCAGCTCAACTAGCGGCCTCACAGATACGCAGTATTTT
NA	NA	TRBV25-1	TRBJ1-2	14	CASSDPGVAYGYTF	TGTGCCAGCAGTGATCCCGGGGTGGCCTATGGCTACACCTTC
TRBD1	NA	TRBV5-6	TRBJ2-7	15	CASSNGQGIAYEQYF	TGTGCCAGCAGCAATGGACAGGGAATTGCCTACGAGCAGTACTTC
TRBD2	once	TRBV19	TRBJ2-7	15	CASSMYSGGANEQYF	TGTGCCAGTAGTATGTACAGCGGGGGGGCGAACGAGCAGTACTTC
NA	NA	TRBV6-5	TRBJ1-2	15	CASRNTPSVNYGYTF	TGTGCCAGCAGAAATACCCCGAGTGTTAACTATGGCTACACCTTC
TRBD2	NA	TRBV7-2	TRBJ2-5	15	CASSLSSGGLKTQYF	TGTGCCAGCAGCTTATCTAGCGGGGGTTTAAAGACCCAGTACTTC
NA	NA	TRBV10-3	TRBJ1-1	13	CAISGTDNTEAFF	TGTGCCATCAGTGGGACAGATAACACTGAAGCTTTCTTT
NA	few	TRBV2	TRBJ1-6	10	CARSGRGSPF	TGTGCCAGAAGCGGGCGGGGATCGCCCTTT
NA	NA	TRBV5-1	TRBJ1-6	15	CASSFAGSDNSPLHF	TGCGCCAGCAGCTTTGCCGGGTCCGATAATTCACCCCTCCACTTT
NA	NA	TRBV30	TRBJ1-2	14	CAWEKTGRNYGYTF	TGTGCCTGGGAGAAAACAGGGCGTAACTATGGCTACACCTTC
NA	NA	TRBV28	TRBJ1-2	12	CASSTRSGGYTF	TGTGCCAGCAGTACTCGGTCGGGTGGCTACACCTTC
NA	NA	TRBV27	TRBJ2-5	15	CASSLQGRVQETQYF	TGTGCCAGCAGTTTACAGGGGCGGGTTCAAGAGACCCAGTACTTC
TRBD2	NA	TRBV2	TRBJ2-4	16	CASSDRSGGAKNIQYF	TGTGCCAGCAGTGATAGGAGCGGGGGGGCCAAAAACATTCAGTACTTC
TRBD2	NA	TRBV5-8	TRBJ2-2	17	CASSLDGTRINPGELFF	TGTGCCAGCAGCTTGGACGGGACTAGGATTAATCCCGGGGAGCTGTTTTTT
TRBD1	NA	TRBV18	TRBJ2-5	13	CASSGQYQETQYF	TGTGCCAGCTCGGGACAGTACCAAGAGACCCAGTACTTC
NA	NA	TRBV12-5	TRBJ1-5	13	CASGAPARQPQHF	TGTGCTAGTGGGGCCCCGGCCAGGCAGCCCCAGCATTTT
NA	few	TRBV30	TRBJ1-5	14	CAWSEIQGNQPQHF	TGTGCCTGGAGTGAAATACAAGGCAATCAGCCCCAGCATTTT
TRBD1	few	TRBV6-2/TRBV6-3	TRBJ2-1	18	CASSSNRGPRSSYNEQFF	TGTGCCAGCAGTTCCAACAGGGGGCCCAGGAGCTCCTACAATGAGCAGTTCTTC
NA	NA	TRBV6-5	TRBJ1-1	13	CAGQGRKNTEAFF	TGTGCCGGCCAGGGGCGGAAGAACACTGAAGCTTTCTTT
NA	NA	TRBV19	TRBJ2-3	13	CASAGQNTDTQYF	TGTGCCAGCGCGGGACAGAACACAGATACGCAGTATTTT
TRBD2	NA	TRBV6-2/TRBV6-3	TRBJ2-1	13	CASSQGTSGGQFF	TGTGCCAGCAGTCAAGGGACTAGCGGGGGGCAGTTCTTC
NA	NA	TRBV6-5	TRBJ2-5	14	CASRWTDRGETQYF	TGTGCCAGCAGATGGACAGATCGTGGAGAGACCCAGTACTTC
TRBD1	NA	TRBV20-1	TRBJ1-6	16	CSASVQGVYYNSPLHF	TGCAGTGCTAGTGTGCAGGGGGTTTACTATAATTCACCCCTCCACTTT
NA	NA	TRBV29-1	TRBJ2-3	12	CSVDAGTDTQYF	TGCAGCGTTGACGCGGGCACAGATACGCAGTATTTT
TRBD1	NA	TRBV2	TRBJ1-1	14	CASSIDRGLAEAFF	TGTGCCAGCAGCATAGACAGGGGCTTGGCTGAAGCTTTCTTT
TRBD2	NA	TRBV5-1	TRBJ2-3	19	CASSFPDFYSGGETDTQYF	TGCGCCAGCAGCTTCCCAGACTTTTATAGCGGGGGGGAGACAGATACGCAGTATTTT
TRBD2	NA	TRBV15	TRBJ2-5	18	CATSRGGGLAGPKETQYF	TGTGCCACCAGCAGAGGGGGCGGACTAGCGGGACCAAAAGAGACCCAGTACTTC
TRBD1	NA	TRBV10-2	TRBJ1-5	15	CASSDRQGFKQPQHF	TGCGCCAGCAGCGACAGACAGGGGTTTAAGCAGCCCCAGCATTTT
NA	NA	TRBV19	TRBJ1-1	15	CASNGGEEMNTEAFF	TGTGCCAGTAATGGCGGGGAAGAGATGAACACTGAAGCTTTCTTT
TRBD1	NA	TRBV7-2	TRBJ1-4	14	CASSFRQGAEKLFF	TGTGCCAGCAGCTTTAGACAGGGGGCTGAAAAACTGTTTTTT
NA	NA	TRBV3-1/TRBV3-2	TRBJ1-2	13	CASSQDTSYGYTF	TGTGCCAGCAGCCAAGATACATCCTATGGCTACACCTTC